This T cell receptor (beta chain) appears in the sequencing data of a study of neoadjuvant anti-PD-1 for oral cavity cancer (dated by TCRdb to the early 2020s). Background on the whole study: Before curative-intent surgical resection, most patients were given three to four biweekly doses of nivolumab at 3 mg/kg. For patients who did not progress, a fourth nivolumab dose was given around day 43, followed by definitive surgical resection on days 50-56. A 33% response rate was observed in the parent correlative cohort, in which over 9 patients were included. Under RECIST 1.1, a patient counted as a responder if showing complete response, partial response or stable disease, and as a non-responder if showing progression.

The time point label here, explained by the study, means: before neoadjuvant nivolumab. Patients were newly diagnosed with stage II-IVA oral cavity squamous cell carcinoma and had received no prior systemic or radiation treatment. The cohort consisted of patients with HPV-negative, locally advanced oral cavity squamous cell carcinoma. Peripheral blood mononuclear cells were analyzed directly and were not maintained or expanded in culture. The samples were drawn from a longitudinal correlative study tied to a single-arm phase II trial testing neoadjuvant nivolumab in oral cavity squamous cell carcinoma. Subject-matched pre- and post-treatment PBMCs and tumors from three responders and three non-responders underwent genomic DNA-based TCRbeta sequencing. Peripheral blood mononuclear cells were collected before nivolumab treatment and again after treatment, at the time of surgery. The Maxwell RSC DNA from Cells kit was used to isolate genomic DNA from PBMCs.

The CDR3 sequence holds 13 residues, the cysteine and phenylalanine included. Only CDR3 DNA remains: 39 bases, in frame from the first base. The germline V gene specifies SGHRS as CDR1 and YFSETQ as CDR2. V sheds 0 bases and J sheds 4 bases, leaving 6 bases between their ends. For deep sequencing, PBMC libraries mostly used roughly 0.5 ug of input genomic DNA, with six replicates for each sample. Following the manufacturer's instructions, the team built TCRbeta libraries using the immunoSEQ hsTCRbeta kit. Sequencing of the completed libraries took place using an Illumina NovaSeq 6000 S4 flow cell after they had been pooled to around 3.3 nM. The source study handled its data this way. The immunoSEQ Analyzer handled quality control and preprocessing of the raw data. The analysis was restricted to productive rearrangements, with each unique CDR3 amino acid sequence defining a clonotype. Repertoire clonality was estimated as the Gini-Simpson index, computed with the R package tcR. Student's t test was used to compare Gini indices, and Pearson correlation was used to assess associations with tumor size change. TCRdb mirrors the immuneACCESS table, restricted to in-frame sequences. Some clones are absent from its copies; in checked studies, under half trace to an unresolved V gene, and the reason for the others is unknown. Clonal size and the V and J genes are those of that table, whereas D and trimming came from the DNA. Across this sample there are about 14,000 clones, with approximately 70% seen only once. The ten biggest clones cover approximately 3% of the sample.

This clone appeared a single time. Its target antigen remains unknown. There are no base qualities to consult, and no much larger clone falls within one base. Here is what the overall study found, with its caveats: The TCR analyses had only three patients in each response group, and the authors called for validation in larger cohorts. Higher pretreatment blood Treg/Th17 ratios correlated with both higher pretreatment blood TCRbeta clonality and lower post-treatment tumor TCRbeta clonality. Within PBMCs, T cell clonality (Gini index) was significantly higher in non-responders than responders after neoadjuvant nivolumab.

The chain is assembled from TRBV5-1 and TRBJ2-3, with no confidently assigned D gene. Material: PBMCs, obtained before nivolumab (anti-PD-1) treatment. This clonotype was sampled from a person between 35 and 79 years old with oral cavity squamous cell carcinoma. The CDR3 protein sequence reads: CASSLGAADTQYF. The nucleotides are TGCGCCAGCAGCTTGGGGGCCGCAGATACGCAGTATTTT.